The 26 T cell receptor beta chains given below trace back to one sample, sequenced in a study of blood T cell repertoires in COVID-19. Assay: immunoSEQ multiplex PCR; the TCRdb copy retains only in-frame clones and omits some. The sample gives 220,000 or so clones, approximately 86% of which show up once; approximately 4% is in the top ten. What was sequenced was peripheral blood. The receptors come from a woman of 80 years or more with acute or convalescent COVID-19.

The chain couples TRBV4-1 to TRBJ2-5, with a possible D match to TRBD1 (6 bases). The V end lost 4 bases, the J end lost 5 bases, and 17 bases lay between the germline ends. The CDR3 is made up of 15 amino acids. Germline-derived CDR1 and CDR2 are MGHRA and YSYEKL. In DNA, the CDR3 is TGCGCCAGCAGCCTCAGGGCAGGGGTTGGGGAGACCCAGTACTTC. Its translation: CASSLRAGVGETQYF.

The chain recombines TRBV7-9 with TRBJ1-1; D might be TRBD1 (6 bases). V was shortened by 6 bases and J by 1 base, with 12 bases between the two germline ends. The germline V gene has CDR1 SEHNR and CDR2 FQNEAQ (reference sequence). The CDR3 is 14 residues long. The CDR3 DNA reads as TGTGCCAGCAGACAGGGTGGGGAGAACACTGAAGCTTTCTTT. This translates into CASRQGGENTEAFF.

The rearrangement uses TRBV7-9 and TRBJ2-1; possibly TRBD2 for D (6 bases). Per germline, CDR1 SEHNR and CDR2 FQNEAQ (reference sequence). The CDR3 sequence is 15 residues long. V was clipped by 1 base and J by 1 base, with 8 bases between them. The CDR3 DNA reads TGTGCCAGCAGCTTAGTGGGGGGATCCTACAATGAGCAGTTCTTC. Residues: CASSLVGGSYNEQFF.

The rearrangement uses TRBV19 and TRBJ1-2; 7 nucleotides align to TRBD1. The CDR3 extends over 15 amino acids. V was pared by 4 bases and J by 4 bases, with 9 bases of the junction left unmatched. Germline CDR1 and CDR2: LNHDA and SQIVND (reference sequence). CDR3 loop: CASSTDRGRGYGYTF. CDR3 nucleotides: TGTGCCAGTAGTACCGATAGGGGGCGCGGCTATGGCTACACCTTC. The whole variable domain, filled in from reference TRBV19 and TRBJ1-2, reads DGGITQSPKYLFRKEGQNVTLSCEQNLNHDAMYWYRQDPGQGLRLIYYSQIVNDFQKGDIAEGYSVSREKKESFPLTVTSAQKNPTAFYLCASSTDRGRGYGYTFGSGTRLTVV.

V gene TRBV3-1 (or the pseudogene TRBV3-2) combines with J gene TRBJ1-6; TRBD1 aligns across 9 bases. The V segment lost 7 bases and the J segment 4 bases; nucleotides outside the gene matches: 5. CDR3 length: 15 amino acids. The germline V gene encodes CDR1 LGHDT and CDR2 YNNKEL (reference sequence). CDR3 sequence: CASTTGGFYNSPLHF. The CDR3 DNA reads TGTGCCAGCACCACAGGGGGCTTTTATAATTCACCCCTCCACTTT.

A word on this clone: The junction departs from germline at one end; a sequencing error may be responsible. The same CDR3 can be traced to other DNA sequences in this sample. DNA for the CDR3: TGTGCCAGCAGCCATTCTCCGGGACTAGCGGGATCCTACGAGCAATACTTC. Protein: CASSHSPGLAGSYEQYF. The J gene is TRBJ2-7, the V gene TRBV3-1 (or the pseudogene TRBV3-2); 13 nucleotides agree with TRBD2. Per germline, CDR1 LGHDT and CDR2 YNNKEL (reference sequence). The CDR3 loop spans 17 amino acids.

This chain links TRBV18 with TRBJ2-1; 15 bases are a match to TRBD2. V was pared by 4 bases and J by 10 bases, with 5 bases of the junction left unmatched. Germline CDR1 KGHSH, CDR2 LQKENI. The CDR3 runs to 15 residues. The chain's CDR3 is CASSRTSGGGREQFF. The DNA for the CDR3 is TGTGCCAGCTCACGGACTAGCGGGGGGGGCCGAGAGCAGTTCTTC.

The chain uses TRBV5-5 and TRBJ2-7; TRBD2 is a possible D gene (5 bases). The CDR3 consists of 16 residues. V lost 4 bases, J lost 0 bases, and 17 bases lay in between. Looked up from germline, CDR1 is SGHKS and CDR2 is YYEKEE (reference sequence). The CDR3 spells CASSLGRGGSSYEQYF. In DNA, the CDR3 is TGTGCCAGCAGCCTTGGCCGGGGTGGTTCCTCCTACGAGCAGTACTTC. Supplemented by reference TRBV5-5 and TRBJ2-7, the full variable domain reads DAGVTQSPTHLIKTRGQQVTLRCSPISGHKSVSWYQQVLGQGPQFIFQYYEKEERGRGNFPDRFSARQFPNYSSELNVNALLLGDSALYLCASSLGRGGSSYEQYFGPGTRLTVT.

The rearrangement joins TRBV14 to TRBJ2-5; D is ambiguous. CDR1 is SGHDN, CDR2 FVKESK, per germline. The V and J ends lost 1 base and 3 bases respectively, with 15 bases between them. The CDR3 contains 16 residues. The CDR3 region has the DNA TGTGCCAGCAGCCAAGGCTTATCGCGGCCGAAAGAGACCCAGTACTTC. Translating gives CASSQGLSRPKETQYF.

This clone was seen a few times. The V gene is TRBV5-4, the J gene TRBJ1-1; the D is unclear. This CDR3 region has 12 residues. Germline V gene sequence: CDR1 SGHNT, CDR2 YYREEE (reference sequence). V dropped 3 bases and J dropped 2 bases, with 5 bases sitting between them. This CDR3 is CASSSPNTEAFF. CDR3 in DNA: TGTGCCAGCAGCTCTCCTAACACTGAAGCTTTCTTT.

The V gene is TRBV24-1, the J gene TRBJ1-4; tentative D call: TRBD1 (6 bases). Germline-derived CDR1 and CDR2 are KGHDR and SFDVKD. V gave up 1 base and J gave up 3 bases, with 11 bases separating them. The CDR3 runs 16 residues. The CDR3 sequence is CATSDFGSGANEKLFF. The CDR3 region has the DNA TGTGCCACCAGTGATTTTGGTTCAGGGGCTAATGAAAAACTGTTTTTT.

There are a few counts of this clone. The chain links TRBV10-3 to TRBJ1-5, with a possible D match to TRBD1 (5 bases). V was clipped by 3 bases and J by 10 bases, with 16 bases between them. Looked up from germline, CDR1 is ENHRY and CDR2 is SYGVKD. This CDR3 contains 14 residues. The CDR3 here is CAISDFGGEQPQHF. CDR3 nucleotide sequence: TGTGCCATCAGTGATTTCGGGGGAGAGCAACCCCAGCATTTT.

The chain recombines TRBV11-2 with TRBJ1-2, with 11 bases aligning to TRBD1. V dropped 4 bases and J dropped 3; count of bases not matched to a gene: 4. Germline CDR1 is SGHAT and CDR2 is FQNNGV. The CDR3 runs to 15 residues. DNA of the CDR3: TGTGCCAGCAGCTGGGGGACAGGGGGAGACTATGGCTACACCTTC. This codes for CASSWGTGGDYGYTF.

This clone has a single count. This chain joins TRBV3-1 (or the pseudogene TRBV3-2) and TRBJ2-7; 10 positions agree with TRBD2. Germline V gives CDR1 LGHDT, CDR2 YNNKEL (reference sequence). This CDR3 is 14 amino acids long. Trimming at V came to 4 bases and at J to 4 bases, leaving 4 bases not matched to a gene. The CDR3 spells CASSLSGGAYEQYF. In DNA form, the CDR3 reads TGTGCCAGCAGCCTCAGCGGGGGGGCTTACGAGCAGTACTTC.

The chain is built from TRBV3-1 (or the pseudogene TRBV3-2) and TRBJ1-1; D is ambiguous. Trimming removed 1 base at V and 3 bases at J, with 12 bases between. Per the germline V gene, CDR1 is LGHDT and CDR2 is YNNKEL (reference sequence). CDR3 length: 15 residues. The CDR3: CASSQVSGRYTEAFF. Written as DNA, the CDR3 is TGTGCCAGCAGCCAAGTATCTGGGAGATACACTGAAGCTTTCTTT.

In this sample, this clone turned up once. This chain connects TRBV19 to TRBJ1-2; TRBD1 matches 7 bases. J lost 3 bases, V lost 4 bases, and 5 bases had no gene match. The germline V gene has CDR1 LNHDA and CDR2 SQIVND (reference sequence). The CDR3 is 14 amino acids. This CDR3 is CASSNRQGYYGYTF. In DNA, the CDR3 is TGTGCCAGTAGTAATCGACAGGGCTACTATGGCTACACCTTC.

The V gene is TRBV7-8, the J gene TRBJ1-2; TRBD1 matches 7 bases. The CDR3 is 15 amino acids. V lost 2 bases, J lost 4 bases, and 7 bases stayed unmatched. CDR1 SGHVS and CDR2 FQNEAQ come from the germline V gene. The CDR3 DNA reads TGTGCCAGCAGCTTAACTGTAGGGGGCGGCTATGGCTACACCTTC. The encoded protein is CASSLTVGGGYGYTF.

This clone showed up just a few times. V is TRBV5-6 and J is TRBJ1-5; D call uncertain. Trimming stripped 3 bases from V and 2 bases from J, with 6 bases between. In germline, CDR1 is SGHDT, CDR2 YYEEEE. The CDR3 spans 13 residues. CDR3 sequence: CASSSQGNQPQHF. CDR3 nucleotides: TGTGCCAGCAGCTCCCAGGGCAATCAGCCCCAGCATTTT.

V is TRBV10-3 and J is TRBJ2-5, with 15 bases that match TRBD2. CDR3 length: 16 residues. Trimming cost V 6 bases and J 1 base; bases outside gene matches: 3. Germline CDR1 and CDR2: ENHRY and SYGVKD. CDR3 nucleotides: TGTGCCATCAGGGGGACTAGCGGGGGGCTCCAAGAGACCCAGTACTTC. Protein: CAIRGTSGGLQETQYF.

On this clone: The junction departs from the called germline gene at one end, perhaps through a read error. CDR3 loop: CASSEGLVETLFF. DNA of the CDR3: TGTGCCAGCTCAGAGGGACTGGTTGAAACACTGTTTTTT. The rearrangement joins TRBV18 to TRBJ1-4; maybe TRBD1 (5 bases). The V gene's germline CDR1 is KGHSH and CDR2 LQKENI. The CDR3 is 13 residues long.

V and J are TRBV6-5 and TRBJ1-2; perhaps TRBD1 as D (5 bases). Deletions cut 6 bases from V and 4 bases from J, with 9 bases between. Looked up from germline, CDR1 is MNHEY and CDR2 is SVGAGI. CDR3 length equals 12 residues. This CDR3 is CASSQGPYGYTF. In nucleotides, the CDR3 is TGTGCCAGCAGCCAGGGTCCCTATGGCTACACCTTC.

The genes are TRBV5-1 and TRBJ2-2; 7 bases align to TRBD1. J lost 7 bases, V lost 4 bases, and 7 bases had no gene match. This CDR3 comprises 14 residues. From germline, CDR1 is SGHRS and CDR2 YFSETQ. CDR3 amino acids: CASSPNRGIGELFF. The CDR3 nucleotides are TGCGCCAGCAGCCCGAACAGGGGAATCGGGGAGCTGTTTTTT.

J is TRBJ2-2 and V is TRBV5-1; D is undetermined. This CDR3 has 12 amino acids. V lost 6 bases and J 5 bases, leaving 8 bases between the germline ends. CDR1 is SGHRS and CDR2 is YFSETQ in the germline V gene. In DNA form, the CDR3 reads TGCGCCAGCACGGAGCCAACCGGGGAGCTGTTTTTT. This codes for CASTEPTGELFF.

The chain combines TRBV19 with TRBJ1-1; D is possibly TRBD1 (5 bases). V lost 3 bases, J lost 5 bases, and 10 bases lay in between. Germline V gene lookup returns CDR1 LNHDA and CDR2 SQIVND (reference sequence). The length of the CDR3 is 13 residues. The CDR3 reads CASSMGGGTEAFF. CDR3 bases: TGTGCCAGTAGTATGGGCGGGGGGACTGAAGCTTTCTTT. Full variable domain (remainder filled in from reference TRBV19 and TRBJ1-1): DGGITQSPKYLFRKEGQNVTLSCEQNLNHDAMYWYRQDPGQGLRLIYYSQIVNDFQKGDIAEGYSVSREKKESFPLTVTSAQKNPTAFYLCASSMGGGTEAFFGQGTRLTVV.

The sample holds a few counts of this clone. DNA of the CDR3: TGCGCCAGCAGCCCGGGACAGCCCTACAATGAGCAGTTCTTC. Its translation is CASSPGQPYNEQFF. V usage is TRBV5-1 and J usage is TRBJ2-1; 7 positions agree with TRBD1. The germline gives CDR1 SGHRS, CDR2 YFSETQ. The CDR3 runs to 14 residues. The V gene end was trimmed by 4 bases and the J gene end by 2 bases; junction bases not matched to a gene: 3.

The chain uses TRBV4-3 and TRBJ2-5; a weak D match, TRBD1 (5 bases). The germline V gene encodes CDR1 LGHNA and CDR2 YSLEER. This CDR3 has 15 amino acids. Trimming stripped 0 bases from V and 5 bases from J, with 13 bases between. CDR3 protein: CASSQDQGVFETQYF. The CDR3 DNA reads as TGCGCCAGCAGCCAAGATCAAGGGGTATTCGAGACCCAGTACTTC.